This T cell receptor beta chain was identified during a study of T cell responses to AZD1222 COVID-19 vaccine. Details on this clone: Its antigen is as yet unknown.

The assay was immunoSEQ multiplex PCR, and TCRdb's table has in-frame clones only and misses some. The sample holds 160,000 or so clones, around 85% seen once. Study results and limitations: Breadth and depth of Spike-specific TCRs rose after two AZD1222 doses. CD4 TCRs associated with vaccination spanned spike, dominating at 160-218 and 743-854. No day 14 peak samples; only post-peak repertoires were characterized. Just six or seven AZD1222 recipients tested seropositive at baseline.

V dropped 6 bases and J dropped 7 bases, with 21 bases sitting between them. Germline V gene sequence: CDR1 MNHEY, CDR2 SVGEGT. The CDR3 length is 15 residues. The receptor was isolated from an adult who had recovered from COVID-19. The chain employs TRBV6-2 or TRBV6-3 and TRBJ1-2, with D hard to call. The source was peripheral blood, collected after recovery from COVID-19. The CDR3 coding sequence is TGTGCCAGCAGCGGTGAAAGTTTAGGAAGAGCTGGCTACACCTTC. Translated, it gives CASSGESLGRAGYTF.